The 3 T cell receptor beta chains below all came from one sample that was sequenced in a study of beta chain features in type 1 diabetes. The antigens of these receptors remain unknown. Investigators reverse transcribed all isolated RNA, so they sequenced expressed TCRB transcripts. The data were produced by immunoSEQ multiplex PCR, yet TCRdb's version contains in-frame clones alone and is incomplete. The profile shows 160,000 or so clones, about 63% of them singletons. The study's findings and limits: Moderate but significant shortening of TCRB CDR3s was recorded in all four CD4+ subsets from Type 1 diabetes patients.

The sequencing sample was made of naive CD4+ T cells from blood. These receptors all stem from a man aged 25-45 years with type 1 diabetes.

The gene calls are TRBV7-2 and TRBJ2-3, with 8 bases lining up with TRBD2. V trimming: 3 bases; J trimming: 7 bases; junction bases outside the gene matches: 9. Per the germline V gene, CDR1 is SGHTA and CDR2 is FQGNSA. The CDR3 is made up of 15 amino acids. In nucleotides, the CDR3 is TGTGCCAGCAGCTTGCGGGGGGCGGAATGGCATACGCAGTATTTT. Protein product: CASSLRGAEWHTQYF. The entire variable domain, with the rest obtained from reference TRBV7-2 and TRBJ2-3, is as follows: GAGVSQSPSNKVTEKGKDVELRCDPISGHTALYWYRQSLGQGLEFLIYFQGNSAPDKSGLPSDRFSAERTGGSVSTLTIQRTQQEDSAVYLCASSLRGAEWHTQYFGPGTRLTVL.

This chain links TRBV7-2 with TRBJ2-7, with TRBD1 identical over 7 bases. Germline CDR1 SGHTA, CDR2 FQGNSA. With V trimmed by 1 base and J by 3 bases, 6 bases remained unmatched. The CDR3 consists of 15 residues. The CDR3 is CASSLDRGPIYEQYF. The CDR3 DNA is TGTGCCAGCAGCTTAGACAGGGGTCCTATCTACGAGCAGTACTTC.

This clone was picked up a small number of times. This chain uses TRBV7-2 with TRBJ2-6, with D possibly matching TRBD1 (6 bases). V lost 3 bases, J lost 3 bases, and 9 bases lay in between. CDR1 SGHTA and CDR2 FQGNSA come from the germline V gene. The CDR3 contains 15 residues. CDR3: CASSFDRRGANVLTF. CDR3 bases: TGTGCCAGCAGCTTCGACAGGCGTGGGGCCAACGTCCTGACTTTC.